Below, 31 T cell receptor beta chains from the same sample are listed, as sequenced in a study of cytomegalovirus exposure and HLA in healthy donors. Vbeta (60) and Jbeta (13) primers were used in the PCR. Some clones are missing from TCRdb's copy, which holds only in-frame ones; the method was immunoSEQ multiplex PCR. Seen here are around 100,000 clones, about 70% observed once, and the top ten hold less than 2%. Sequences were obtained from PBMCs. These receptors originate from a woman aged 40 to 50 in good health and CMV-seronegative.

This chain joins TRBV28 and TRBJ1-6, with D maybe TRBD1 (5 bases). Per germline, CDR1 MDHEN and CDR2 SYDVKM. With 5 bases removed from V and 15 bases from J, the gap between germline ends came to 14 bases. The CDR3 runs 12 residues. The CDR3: CASSPPRVGLHF. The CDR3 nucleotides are TGTGCCAGCAGTCCCCCCAGGGTCGGCCTCCACTTT.

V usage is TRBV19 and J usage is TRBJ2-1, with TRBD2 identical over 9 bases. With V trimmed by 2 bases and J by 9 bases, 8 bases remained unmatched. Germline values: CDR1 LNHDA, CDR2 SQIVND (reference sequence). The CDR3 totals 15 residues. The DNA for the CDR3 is TGTGCCAGTAGTATATGGATAGCGGGAGAGTCTGAGCAGTTCTTC. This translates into CASSIWIAGESEQFF. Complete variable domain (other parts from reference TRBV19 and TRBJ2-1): DGGITQSPKYLFRKEGQNVTLSCEQNLNHDAMYWYRQDPGQGLRLIYYSQIVNDFQKGDIAEGYSVSREKKESFPLTVTSAQKNPTAFYLCASSIWIAGESEQFFGPGTRLTVL.

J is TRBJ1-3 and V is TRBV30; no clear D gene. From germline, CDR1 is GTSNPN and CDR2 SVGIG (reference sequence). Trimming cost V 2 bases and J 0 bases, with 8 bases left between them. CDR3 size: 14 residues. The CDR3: CAWSLAYSGNTIYF. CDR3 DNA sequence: TGTGCCTGGAGTTTAGCGTACTCTGGAAACACCATATATTTT.

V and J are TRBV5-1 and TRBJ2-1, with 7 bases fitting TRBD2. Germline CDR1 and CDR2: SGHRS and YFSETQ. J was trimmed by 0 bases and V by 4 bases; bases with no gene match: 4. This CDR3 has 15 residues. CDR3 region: CASSRAGNSYNEQFF. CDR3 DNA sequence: TGCGCCAGCAGCAGAGCGGGAAACTCCTACAATGAGCAGTTCTTC.

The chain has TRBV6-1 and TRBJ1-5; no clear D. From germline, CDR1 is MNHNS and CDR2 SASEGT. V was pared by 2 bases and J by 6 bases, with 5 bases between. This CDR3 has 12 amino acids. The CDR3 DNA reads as TGTGCCAGCAGTGAACTAGGTCAGCCCCAGCATTTT. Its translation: CASSELGQPQHF.

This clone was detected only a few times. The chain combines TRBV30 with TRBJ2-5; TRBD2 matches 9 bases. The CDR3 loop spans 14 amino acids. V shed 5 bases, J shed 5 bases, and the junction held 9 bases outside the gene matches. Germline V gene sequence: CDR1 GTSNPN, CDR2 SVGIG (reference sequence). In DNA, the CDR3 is TGTGCCTGGTCGAAGCGGGGGGTCGAGGAGACCCAGTACTTC. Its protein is CAWSKRGVEETQYF.

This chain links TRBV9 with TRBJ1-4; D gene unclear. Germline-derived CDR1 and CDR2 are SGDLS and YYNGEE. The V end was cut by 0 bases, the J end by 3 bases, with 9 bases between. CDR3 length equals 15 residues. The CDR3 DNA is TGTGCCAGCAGCGTAGGTTTCGGTGCTAATGAAAAACTGTTTTTT. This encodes CASSVGFGANEKLFF.

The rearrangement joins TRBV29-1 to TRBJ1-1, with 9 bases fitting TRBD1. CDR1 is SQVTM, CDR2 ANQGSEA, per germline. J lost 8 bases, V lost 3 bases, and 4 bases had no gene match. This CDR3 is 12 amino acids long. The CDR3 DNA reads TGCAGCGTTGATAAGACAGGGGGAGAAGCTTTCTTT. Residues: CSVDKTGGEAFF.

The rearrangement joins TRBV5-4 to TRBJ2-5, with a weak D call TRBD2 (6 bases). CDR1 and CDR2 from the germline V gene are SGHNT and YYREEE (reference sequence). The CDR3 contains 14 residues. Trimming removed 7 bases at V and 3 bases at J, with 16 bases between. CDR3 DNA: TGTGCCAGCCGGGACCTGGTAGCGGAAGAGACCCAGTACTTC. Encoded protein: CASRDLVAEETQYF.

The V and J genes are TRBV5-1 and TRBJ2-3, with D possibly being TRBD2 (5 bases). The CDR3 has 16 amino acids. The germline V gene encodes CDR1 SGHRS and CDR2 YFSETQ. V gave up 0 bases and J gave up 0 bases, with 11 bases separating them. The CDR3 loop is CASSLEGEQSTDTQYF. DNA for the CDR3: TGCGCCAGCAGCTTGGAGGGAGAACAGAGCACAGATACGCAGTATTTT.

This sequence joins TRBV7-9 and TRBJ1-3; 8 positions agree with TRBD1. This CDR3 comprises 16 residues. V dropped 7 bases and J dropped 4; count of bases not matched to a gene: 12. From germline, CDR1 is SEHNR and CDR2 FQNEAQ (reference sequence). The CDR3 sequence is CASNHATGVLGNTIYF. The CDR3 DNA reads TGTGCCAGCAACCACGCGACAGGGGTCCTGGGAAACACCATATATTTT.

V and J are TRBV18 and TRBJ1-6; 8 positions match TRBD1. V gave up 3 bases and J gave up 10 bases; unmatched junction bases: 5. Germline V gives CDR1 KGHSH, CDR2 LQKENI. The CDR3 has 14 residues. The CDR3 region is CASSPEQGGSPLHF. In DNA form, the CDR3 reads TGTGCCAGCTCACCGGAACAGGGGGGCTCACCCCTCCACTTT. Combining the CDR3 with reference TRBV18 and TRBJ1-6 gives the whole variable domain NAGVMQNPRHLVRRRGQEARLRCSPMKGHSHVYWYRQLPEEGLKFMVYLQKENIIDESGMPKERFSAEFPKEGPSILRIQQVVRGDSAAYFCASSPEQGGSPLHFGNGTRLTVT.

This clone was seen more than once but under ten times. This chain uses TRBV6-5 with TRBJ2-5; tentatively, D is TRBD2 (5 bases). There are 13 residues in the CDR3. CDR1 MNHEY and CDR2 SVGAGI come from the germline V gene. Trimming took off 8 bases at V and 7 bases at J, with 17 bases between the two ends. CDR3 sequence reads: CASLHTASGTQYF. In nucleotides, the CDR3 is TGTGCCAGCCTACACACGGCAAGCGGGACCCAGTACTTC.

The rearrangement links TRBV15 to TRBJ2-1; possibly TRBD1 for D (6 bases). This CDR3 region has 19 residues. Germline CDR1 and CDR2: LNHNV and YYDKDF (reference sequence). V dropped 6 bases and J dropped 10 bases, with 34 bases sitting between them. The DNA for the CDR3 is TGTGCCACCAGTCCCGGAGGCGGACAGCGAGAAAGGGCCCTAGGGGAGCAGTTCTTC. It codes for CATSPGGGQRERALGEQFF.

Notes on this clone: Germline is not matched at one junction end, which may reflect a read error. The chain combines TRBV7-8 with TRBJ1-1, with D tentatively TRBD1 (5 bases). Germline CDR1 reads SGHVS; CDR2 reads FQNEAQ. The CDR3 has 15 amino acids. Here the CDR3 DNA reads TGTGCCGGCAGCTTAGAGGGCAGGGAGAACACTGAAGCTTTCTTT. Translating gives CAGSLEGRENTEAFF.

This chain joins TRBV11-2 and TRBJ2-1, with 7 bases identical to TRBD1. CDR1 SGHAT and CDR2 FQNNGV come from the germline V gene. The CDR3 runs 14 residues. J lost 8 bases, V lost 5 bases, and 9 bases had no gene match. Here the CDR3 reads CASSSLTGWHEQFF. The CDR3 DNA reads TGTGCCAGCAGCAGTCTGACAGGGTGGCATGAGCAGTTCTTC.

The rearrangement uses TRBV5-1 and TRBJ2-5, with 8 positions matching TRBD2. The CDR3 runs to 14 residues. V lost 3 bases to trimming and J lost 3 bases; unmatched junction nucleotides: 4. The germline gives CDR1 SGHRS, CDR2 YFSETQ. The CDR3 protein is CASSSGGPEETQYF. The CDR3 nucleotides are TGCGCCAGCAGCTCGGGGGGGCCGGAAGAGACCCAGTACTTC.

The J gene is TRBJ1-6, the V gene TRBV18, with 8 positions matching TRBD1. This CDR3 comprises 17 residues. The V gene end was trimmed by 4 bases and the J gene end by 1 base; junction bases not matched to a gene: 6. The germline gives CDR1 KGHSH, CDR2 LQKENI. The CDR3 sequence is CASSLGQGGSYNSPLHF. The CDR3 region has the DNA TGTGCCAGCTCACTTGGACAGGGAGGGTCCTATAATTCACCCCTCCACTTT.

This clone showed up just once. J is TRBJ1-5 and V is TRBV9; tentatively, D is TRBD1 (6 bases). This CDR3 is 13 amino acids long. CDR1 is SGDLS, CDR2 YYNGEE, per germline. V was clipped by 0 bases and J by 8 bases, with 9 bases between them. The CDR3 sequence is CASSVDEGEPQHF. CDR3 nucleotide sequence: TGTGCCAGCAGCGTAGATGAGGGGGAGCCCCAGCATTTT.

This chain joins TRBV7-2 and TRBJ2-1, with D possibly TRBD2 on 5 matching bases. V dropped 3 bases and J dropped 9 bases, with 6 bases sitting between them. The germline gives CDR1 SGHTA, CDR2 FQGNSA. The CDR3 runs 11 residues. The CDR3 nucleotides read TGTGCCAGCAGCTTGGAGGTTGAGCAGTTCTTC. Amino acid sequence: CASSLEVEQFF.

The DNA for the CDR3 is TGTGCCAGCAGTTTGGTTCTAACCTACTACGAGCAGTACTTC. It translates to CASSLVLTYYEQYF. J is TRBJ2-7 and V is TRBV28, with D unresolved. This CDR3 comprises 14 residues. Germline V gene sequence: CDR1 MDHEN, CDR2 SYDVKM. The V gene lost 3 bases and the J gene lost 3 bases, with 12 bases spanning the gap.

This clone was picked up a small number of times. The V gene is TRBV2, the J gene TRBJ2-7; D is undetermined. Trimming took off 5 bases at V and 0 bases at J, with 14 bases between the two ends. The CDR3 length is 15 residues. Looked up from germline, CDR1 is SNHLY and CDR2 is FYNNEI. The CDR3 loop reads CASSPTIDPSYEQYF. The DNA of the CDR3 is TGTGCCAGCAGTCCGACAATTGATCCCTCCTACGAGCAGTACTTC.

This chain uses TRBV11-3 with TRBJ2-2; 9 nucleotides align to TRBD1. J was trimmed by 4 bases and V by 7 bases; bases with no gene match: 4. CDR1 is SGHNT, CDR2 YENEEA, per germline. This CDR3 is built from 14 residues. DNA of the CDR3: TGTGCCAGCAAAACAGGGGGCACCACCGGGGAGCTGTTTTTT. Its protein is CASKTGGTTGELFF.

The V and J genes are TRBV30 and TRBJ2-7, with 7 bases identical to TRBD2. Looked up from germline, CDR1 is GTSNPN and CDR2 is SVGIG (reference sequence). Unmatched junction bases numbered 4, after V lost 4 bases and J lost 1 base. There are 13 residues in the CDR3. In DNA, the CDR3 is TGTGCCTGGATGGGGGGGGGTTCCTACGAGCAGTACTTC. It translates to CAWMGGGSYEQYF.

CDR3: CASRNKERGLNTGELFF. The CDR3 DNA reads as TGTGCCAGCAGGAACAAGGAGCGGGGTCTGAACACCGGGGAGCTGTTTTTT. The chain uses TRBV5-4 and TRBJ2-2, with 7 bases identical to TRBD2. After removal of 5 bases from V and 1 base from J, the junction contained 11 bases not matched to a gene. This CDR3 region has 17 residues. Germline loops: CDR1 SGHNT, CDR2 YYREEE (reference sequence).

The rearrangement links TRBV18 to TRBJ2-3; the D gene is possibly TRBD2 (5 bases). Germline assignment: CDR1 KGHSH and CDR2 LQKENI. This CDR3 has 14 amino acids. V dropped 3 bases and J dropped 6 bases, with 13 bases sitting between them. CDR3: CASSPDGLADTQYF. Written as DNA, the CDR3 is TGTGCCAGCTCACCGGATGGATTAGCGGATACGCAGTATTTT. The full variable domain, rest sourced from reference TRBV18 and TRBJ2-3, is NAGVMQNPRHLVRRRGQEARLRCSPMKGHSHVYWYRQLPEEGLKFMVYLQKENIIDESGMPKERFSAEFPKEGPSILRIQQVVRGDSAAYFCASSPDGLADTQYFGPGTRLTVL.

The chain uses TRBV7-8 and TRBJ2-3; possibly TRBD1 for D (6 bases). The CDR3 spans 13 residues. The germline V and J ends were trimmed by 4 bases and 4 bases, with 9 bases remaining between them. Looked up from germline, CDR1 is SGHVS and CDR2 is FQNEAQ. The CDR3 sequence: CASSSPGADTQYF. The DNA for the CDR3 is TGTGCCAGCAGCTCTCCAGGGGCAGATACGCAGTATTTT.

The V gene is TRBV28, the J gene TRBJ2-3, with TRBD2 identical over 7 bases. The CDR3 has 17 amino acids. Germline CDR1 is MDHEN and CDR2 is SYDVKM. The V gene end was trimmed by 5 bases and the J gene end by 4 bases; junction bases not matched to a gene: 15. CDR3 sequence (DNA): TGTGCCAGCAGTCGCTTAGGGCGGGGGATGGGCCCAGATACGCAGTATTTT. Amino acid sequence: CASSRLGRGMGPDTQYF. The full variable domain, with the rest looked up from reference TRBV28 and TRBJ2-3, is DVKVTQSSRYLVKRTGEKVFLECVQDMDHENMFWYRQDPGLGLRLIYFSYDVKMKEKGDIPEGYSVSREKKERFSLILESASTNQTSMYLCASSRLGRGMGPDTQYFGPGTRLTVL.

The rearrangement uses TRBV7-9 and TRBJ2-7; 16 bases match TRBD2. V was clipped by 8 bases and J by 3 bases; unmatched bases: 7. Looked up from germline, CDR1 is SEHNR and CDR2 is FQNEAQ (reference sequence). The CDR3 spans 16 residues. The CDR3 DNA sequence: TGTGCCAGCTCACCGGGACTAGCGGGGGGGGTCTACGAGCAGTACTTC. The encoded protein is CASSPGLAGGVYEQYF.

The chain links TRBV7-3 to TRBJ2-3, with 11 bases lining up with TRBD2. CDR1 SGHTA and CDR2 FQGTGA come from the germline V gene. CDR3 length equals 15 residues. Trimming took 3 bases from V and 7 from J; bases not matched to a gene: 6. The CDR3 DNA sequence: TGTGCCAGCAGCTTGACTAGCGGGGAGAGCAATACGCAGTATTTT. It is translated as CASSLTSGESNTQYF.

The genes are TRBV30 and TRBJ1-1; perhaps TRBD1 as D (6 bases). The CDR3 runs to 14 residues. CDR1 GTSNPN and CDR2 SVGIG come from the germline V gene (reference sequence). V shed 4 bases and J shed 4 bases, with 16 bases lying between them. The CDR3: CAWIVGGGGTEAFF. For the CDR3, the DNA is TGTGCCTGGATTGTAGGGGGTGGGGGCACTGAAGCTTTCTTT.